The present TCR beta chain was sequenced within a study of graft-versus-host responses after intestinal transplantation. Per the germline V gene, CDR1 is SGHRS and CDR2 is YFSETQ. V lost 0 bases to trimming and J lost 2 bases, with 11 bases between them. CDR3 length: 15 amino acids. A note on this clone: Its antigen is as yet unknown.

Only in-frame clones appear in the TCRdb table, and some are missing; sequencing was by immunoSEQ multiplex PCR. This table has 80,000 to 100,000 clones, roughly 90% appearing once. The TCR was taken from a human donor who received an intestinal transplant. Sequencing used unstimulated CD4+ T cells sorted from spleen or lymph node cells, obtained before intestinal transplant. This chain joins TRBV5-1 and TRBJ2-5; D might be TRBD1 (5 bases). The DNA for the CDR3 is TGCGCCAGCAGCTTGGGACCACAGGAGCAAGAGACCCAGTACTTC. It encodes CASSLGPQEQETQYF. The variable domain in full, with the rest retrieved from reference TRBV5-1 and TRBJ2-5, is KAGVTQTPRYLIKTRGQQVTLSCSPISGHRSVSWYQQTPGQGLQFLFEYFSETQRNKGNFPGRFSGRQFSNSRSEMNVSTLELGDSALYLCASSLGPQEQETQYFGPGTRLLVL.